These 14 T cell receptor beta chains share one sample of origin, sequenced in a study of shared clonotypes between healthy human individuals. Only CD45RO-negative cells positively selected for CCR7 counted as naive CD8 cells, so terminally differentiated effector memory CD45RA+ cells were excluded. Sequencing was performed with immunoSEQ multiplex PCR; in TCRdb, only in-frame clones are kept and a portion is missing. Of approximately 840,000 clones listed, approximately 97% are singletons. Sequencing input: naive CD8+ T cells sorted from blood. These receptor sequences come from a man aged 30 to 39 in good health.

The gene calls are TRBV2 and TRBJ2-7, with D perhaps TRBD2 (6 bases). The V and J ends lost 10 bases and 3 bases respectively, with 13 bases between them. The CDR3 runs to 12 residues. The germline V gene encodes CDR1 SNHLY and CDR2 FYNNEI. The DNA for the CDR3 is TGTGCCACGACCCGGGACTTCTACGAGCAGTACTTC. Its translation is CATTRDFYEQYF.

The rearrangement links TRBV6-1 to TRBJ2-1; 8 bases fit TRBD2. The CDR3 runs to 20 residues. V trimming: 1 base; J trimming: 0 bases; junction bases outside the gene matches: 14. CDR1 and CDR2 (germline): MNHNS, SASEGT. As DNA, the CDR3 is TGTGCCAGCAGTGAAGATTTTCTGGTCTTGCGGGAGGACTCCTACAATGAGCAGTTCTTC. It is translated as CASSEDFLVLREDSYNEQFF.

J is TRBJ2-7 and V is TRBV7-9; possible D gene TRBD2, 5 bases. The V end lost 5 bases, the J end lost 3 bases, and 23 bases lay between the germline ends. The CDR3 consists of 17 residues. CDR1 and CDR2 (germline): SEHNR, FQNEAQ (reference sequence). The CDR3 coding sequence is TGTGCCAGCAGCGCCCCAATAGCCGGGAATTACTTCTACGAGCAGTACTTC. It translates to CASSAPIAGNYFYEQYF.

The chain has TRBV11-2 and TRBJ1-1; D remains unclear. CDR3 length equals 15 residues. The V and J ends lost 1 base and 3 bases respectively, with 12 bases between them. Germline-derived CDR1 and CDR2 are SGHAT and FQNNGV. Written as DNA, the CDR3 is TGTGCCAGCAGCTTAGCGCCAGCGAGGGACACTGAAGCTTTCTTT. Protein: CASSLAPARDTEAFF.

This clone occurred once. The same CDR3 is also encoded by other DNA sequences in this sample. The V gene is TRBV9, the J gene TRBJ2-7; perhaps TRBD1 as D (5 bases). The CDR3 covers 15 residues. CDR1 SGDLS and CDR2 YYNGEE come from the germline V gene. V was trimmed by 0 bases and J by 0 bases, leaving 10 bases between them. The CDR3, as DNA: TGTGCCAGCAGCGTAGAGGCCGACAGCTCCTACGAGCAGTACTTC. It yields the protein CASSVEADSSYEQYF.

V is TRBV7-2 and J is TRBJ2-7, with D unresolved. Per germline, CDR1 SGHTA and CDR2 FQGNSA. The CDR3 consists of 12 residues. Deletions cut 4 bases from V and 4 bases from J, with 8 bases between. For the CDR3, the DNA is TGTGCCAGCAGCTCCAACTTGTACGAGCAGTACTTC. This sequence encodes CASSSNLYEQYF.

CDR3 DNA sequence: TGTGCCAGCAGGGGGCATGAGCAGTTCTTC. Translating gives CASRGHEQFF. The chain joins TRBV6-6 to TRBJ2-1, with D maybe TRBD1 (5 bases). V shed 6 bases and J shed 8 bases, with 5 bases lying between them. This CDR3 comprises 10 residues. Germline values: CDR1 MNHNY, CDR2 SVGAGI (reference sequence).

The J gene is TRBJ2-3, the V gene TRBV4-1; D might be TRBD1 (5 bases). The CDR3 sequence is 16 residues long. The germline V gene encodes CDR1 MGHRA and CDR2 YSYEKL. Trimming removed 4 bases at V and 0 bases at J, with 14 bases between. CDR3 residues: CASSPSLGASTDTQYF. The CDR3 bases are TGCGCCAGCAGCCCCTCCCTAGGGGCTAGCACAGATACGCAGTATTTT.

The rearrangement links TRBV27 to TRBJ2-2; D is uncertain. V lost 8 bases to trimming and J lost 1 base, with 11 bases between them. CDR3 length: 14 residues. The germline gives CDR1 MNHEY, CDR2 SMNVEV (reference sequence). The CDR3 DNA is TGTGCCAGCGGAAGGACGGTGAACACCGGGGAGCTGTTTTTT. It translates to CASGRTVNTGELFF.

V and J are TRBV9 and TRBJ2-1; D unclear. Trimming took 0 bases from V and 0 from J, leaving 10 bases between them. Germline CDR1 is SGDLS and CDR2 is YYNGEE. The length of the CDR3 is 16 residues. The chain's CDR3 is CASSVERVVSYNEQFF. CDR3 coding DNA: TGTGCCAGCAGCGTAGAGCGTGTTGTCTCCTACAATGAGCAGTTCTTC. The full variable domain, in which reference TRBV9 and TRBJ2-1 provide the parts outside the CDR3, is DSGVTQTPKHLITATGQRVTLRCSPRSGDLSVYWYQQSLDQGLQFLIQYYNGEERAKGNILERFSAQQFPDLHSELNLSSLELGDSALYFCASSVERVVSYNEQFFGPGTRLTVL.

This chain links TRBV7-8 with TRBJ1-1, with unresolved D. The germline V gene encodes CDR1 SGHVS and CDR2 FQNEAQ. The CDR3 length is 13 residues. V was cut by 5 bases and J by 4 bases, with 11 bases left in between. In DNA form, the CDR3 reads TGTGCCAGCAGCCCCCCGGGCGGCACTGAAGCTTTCTTT. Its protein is CASSPPGGTEAFF.

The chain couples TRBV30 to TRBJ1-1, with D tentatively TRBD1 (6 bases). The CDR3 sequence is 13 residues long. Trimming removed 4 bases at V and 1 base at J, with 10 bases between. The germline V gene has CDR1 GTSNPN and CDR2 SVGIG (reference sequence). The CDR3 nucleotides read TGTGCCTGGACAGAAGGGGGGAACACTGAAGCTTTCTTT. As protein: CAWTEGGNTEAFF. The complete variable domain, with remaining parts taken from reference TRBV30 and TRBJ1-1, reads SQTIHQWPATLVQPVGSPLSLECTVEGTSNPNLYWYRQAAGRGLQLLFYSVGIGQISSEVPQNLSASRPQDRQFILSSKKLLLSDSGFYLCAWTEGGNTEAFFGQGTRLTVV.

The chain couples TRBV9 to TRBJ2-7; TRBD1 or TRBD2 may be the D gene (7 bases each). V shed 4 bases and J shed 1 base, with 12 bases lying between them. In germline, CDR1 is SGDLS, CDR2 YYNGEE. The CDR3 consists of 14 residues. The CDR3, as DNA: TGTGCCAGCAGCCCAGGGGGGGAATCCTACGAGCAGTACTTC. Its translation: CASSPGGESYEQYF.

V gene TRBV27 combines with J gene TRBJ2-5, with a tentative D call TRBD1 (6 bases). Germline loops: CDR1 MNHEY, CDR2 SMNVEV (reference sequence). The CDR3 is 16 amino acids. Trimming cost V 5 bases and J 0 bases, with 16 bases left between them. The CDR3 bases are TGTGCCAGCAGTGTGACAGGAAGAAGGGACCAAGAGACCCAGTACTTC. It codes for CASSVTGRRDQETQYF.